The source of this T cell receptor (beta chain) is a study of identical twins. Overall study findings and caveats: Insertion counts were lower in abundant cord blood beta clonotypes, a trend that memory repertoires did not show. Models underpredicted monozygotic twin sharing of out-of-frame TCR alpha.

Turning to this clonotype: What it recognizes is unknown.

TCRdb processed the 5' RACE reads anew with MiXCR; each CDR3 protein has one entry. The sample lists 650,000 to 800,000 distinct CDR3 sequences; over 8.5% were seen once. CDR1 is SGHTA, CDR2 FQGNSA, per germline. The V and J ends lost 6 bases and 6 bases, in that order; junction bases with no gene match: 4. The CDR3 is made up of 13 amino acids. The sample was also linked to a second study, of yellow fever vaccine responses in identical twins. Turning to that study: The authors reported partly convergent, partly personalized vaccine responses in identical twins.

The TCR was taken from a woman in her late teens or twenties in good health. The gene calls are TRBV7-2 and TRBJ2-4, with 8 nucleotides matching TRBD1. Sample: PBMCs. The CDR3 sequence is CASSPGTGNIQYF. The CDR3 DNA follows: TGTGCCAGCAGTCCCGGGACAGGAAACATTCAGTACTTC. The whole variable domain, remainder taken from reference TRBV7-2 and TRBJ2-4, is GAGVSQSPSNKVTEKGKDVELRCDPISGHTALYWYRQSLGQGLEFLIYFQGNSAPDKSGLPSDRFSAERTGGSVSTLTIQRTQQEDSAVYLCASSPGTGNIQYFGAGTRLSVL.